The 11 T cell receptor beta chains reported below all come from one sample, sequenced in a study of beta chain features in type 1 diabetes. Study results and limitations: Moderate yet significant TCRB CDR3 shortening was seen in Type 1 diabetes patients in all four CD4+ subsets.

The study reverse transcribed the entire isolated RNA, so it sequenced expressed TCRB transcripts. The method was immunoSEQ multiplex PCR; TCRdb's version includes in-frame clones alone and lacks a portion of them. Altogether approximately 240,000 clones are present, 16% being singletons, with the ten largest covering 0.085%. The antigens these receptors bind are not known. Sequencing was done on a sample of naive CD4+ T cells from blood. Source of these receptors: a man aged 25 to 40 with type 1 diabetes.

This clone turned up a few times. The rearrangement joins TRBV29-1 to TRBJ2-2; 7 positions match TRBD1. The CDR3 has 13 amino acids. Germline CDR1 SQVTM, CDR2 ANQGSEA. The CDR3: CTTTGPSPGELFF. Written as DNA, the CDR3 is TGCACCACGACAGGGCCTAGTCCCGGGGAGCTGTTTTTT.

Notes on this clone: Different DNA sequences within this sample yield the same CDR3. This chain uses TRBV29-1 with TRBJ2-3, with D tentatively TRBD1 (6 bases). Trimming shortened V by 4 bases and J by 5 bases, and 10 bases separated the two germline ends. Germline loops: CDR1 SQVTM, CDR2 ANQGSEA. This CDR3 is built from 12 residues. The DNA of the CDR3 is TGCAGCGTTGTGTTAGGGGGAGATACGCAGTATTTT. Translating gives CSVVLGGDTQYF.

This clone has just a few counts. This chain joins TRBV15 and TRBJ2-3; 8 bases align to TRBD2. The CDR3 consists of 13 residues. The V gene's germline CDR1 is LNHNV and CDR2 YYDKDF (reference sequence). Losses at the gene ends were 5 bases for V and 14 bases for J; bases not matched to a gene: 12. The CDR3 here is CATSGGPGLGLYF. As DNA, the CDR3 is TGTGCCACCAGCGGAGGACCGGGACTAGGGCTGTATTTT.

This clone was observed a handful of times. This chain connects TRBV9 to TRBJ2-1; 8 nucleotides agree with TRBD2. This CDR3 has 15 residues. The V gene's germline CDR1 is SGDLS and CDR2 YYNGEE. The V and J ends lost 3 bases and 4 bases, in that order; junction bases with no gene match: 6. DNA of the CDR3: TGTGCCAGCAGCGCTCGACTAGCGAGTTACAATGAGCAGTTCTTC. Its translation is CASSARLASYNEQFF.

V usage is TRBV2 and J usage is TRBJ2-3; no clear D. The germline V and J ends were trimmed by 8 bases and 3 bases, with 6 bases remaining between them. The CDR3 is made up of 11 amino acids. The germline gives CDR1 SNHLY, CDR2 FYNNEI. CDR3 nucleotides: TGTGCCAGCGGATTGACAGATACGCAGTATTTT. It translates to CASGLTDTQYF.

The J gene is TRBJ1-4, the V gene TRBV19; the D is unclear. This CDR3 is 14 amino acids long. V lost 6 bases and J lost 1, with 9 bases in between. CDR1 and CDR2 from the germline V gene are LNHDA and SQIVND (reference sequence). CDR3 protein: CASSQPGTNEKLFF. As DNA, the CDR3 is TGTGCCAGTAGCCAGCCGGGAACTAATGAAAAACTGTTTTTT.

This chain connects TRBV4-2 to TRBJ1-2; TRBD1 is a possible D gene (6 bases). Trimming took 0 bases from V and 3 from J, leaving 14 bases between them. CDR3 length: 16 residues. Per the germline V gene, CDR1 is LGHNA and CDR2 is YNFKEQ. This CDR3 reads CASSQDGQGRDYGYTF. The CDR3 region has the DNA TGTGCCAGCAGCCAAGATGGCCAGGGGAGAGACTATGGCTACACCTTC.

A few counts support this clone. V and J are TRBV27 and TRBJ2-7; possibly TRBD1 for D (6 bases). The germline V and J ends were trimmed by 4 bases and 2 bases, with 12 bases remaining between them. The germline V gene encodes CDR1 MNHEY and CDR2 SMNVEV (reference sequence). The CDR3 loop spans 14 amino acids. For the CDR3, the DNA is TGTGCCAGCAGTTCCCGAGGGGGAACCTACGAGCAGTACTTC. Amino acid sequence: CASSSRGGTYEQYF.

This clone was counted a few times. The genes are TRBV5-1 and TRBJ2-5, with 8 bases aligning to TRBD2. This CDR3 is built from 16 residues. From germline, CDR1 is SGHRS and CDR2 YFSETQ. With V trimmed by 0 bases and J by 2 bases, 6 bases remained unmatched. Here the CDR3 reads CASSLGLAGSQETQYF. CDR3 DNA sequence: TGCGCCAGCAGCTTGGGGTTAGCGGGATCTCAAGAGACCCAGTACTTC.

This rearrangement joins TRBV27 to TRBJ2-7; the D gene is possibly TRBD1 (6 bases). V lost 3 bases to trimming and J lost 0 bases, with 9 bases between them. This CDR3 is 14 amino acids long. Germline V CDR1 and CDR2: MNHEY, SMNVEV (reference sequence). CDR3 nucleotide sequence: TGTGCCAGCAGTTTCGACAGGAGCTCCTACGAGCAGTACTTC. It specifies CASSFDRSSYEQYF.

The chain has TRBV30 and TRBJ1-3; weak D call: TRBD1 (6 bases). The CDR3 is made up of 13 amino acids. Germline V gene sequence: CDR1 GTSNPN, CDR2 SVGIG (reference sequence). V lost 2 bases, J lost 3 bases, and 8 bases lay in between. CDR3 region: CAWSTGIGNTIYF. Here the CDR3 DNA reads TGTGCCTGGAGTACAGGGATTGGAAACACCATATATTTT.